Shown below are 25 T cell receptor beta chains from a single sample sequenced in a study of blood T cells in healthy people across ages. A second PCR, run for about 7 to 12 cycles, used a sample-barcoded 5' primer plus a J-beta primer mix. TCRdb passed the 5' RACE reads through MiXCR, listing each CDR3 protein once. In the table there are some 640,000 distinct CDR3 sequences, approximately 50% of which are singletons. What was sequenced was blood. All receptors come from an older woman in good health.

The chain recombines TRBV29-1 with TRBJ2-7, with TRBD2 matching 13 bases. With 4 bases clipped from V and 0 bases from J, the junction kept 0 bases outside the gene matches. The CDR3 spans 14 residues. Germline CDR1 reads SQVTM; CDR2 reads ANQGSEA. The CDR3 loop reads CSVGTSGGSYEQYF. For the CDR3, the DNA is TGCAGCGTTGGGACTAGCGGGGGCTCCTACGAGCAGTACTTC.

The V and J genes are TRBV11-2 and TRBJ1-4; 8 bases fit TRBD1. Germline V CDR1 and CDR2: SGHAT, FQNNGV. The V segment lost 5 bases and the J segment 10 bases; nucleotides outside the gene matches: 9. This CDR3 region has 14 residues. As DNA, the CDR3 is TGTGCCAGCAGCCGGGACAGGAGGAGTGCAAAACTGTTTTTT. This codes for CASSRDRRSAKLFF.

The table lists this clonotype with a count of one. This chain joins TRBV4-3 and TRBJ2-7; 9 positions match TRBD2. Germline CDR1 is LGHNA and CDR2 is YSLEER. Losses at the gene ends were 4 bases for V and 7 bases for J; bases not matched to a gene: 11. The CDR3 extends over 15 amino acids. Here the CDR3 reads CASSRIAGEEGEQYF. CDR3 DNA: TGCGCCAGCAGCCGGATAGCGGGAGAGGAGGGTGAGCAGTACTTC.

The CDR3 DNA reads TGTGCCATCAGTGAGTCGAGGACAGATAACAATGAGCAGTTCTTC. This codes for CAISESRTDNNEQFF. This chain joins TRBV10-3 and TRBJ2-1; D might be TRBD1 (6 bases). The CDR3 covers 15 residues. Germline assignment: CDR1 ENHRY and CDR2 SYGVKD. V lost 0 bases and J 5 bases, leaving 11 bases between the germline ends.

The gene calls are TRBV20-1 and TRBJ2-7; 8 bases are shared with TRBD2. Looked up from germline, CDR1 is DFQATT and CDR2 is SNEGSKA (reference sequence). The ends lost 1 base at V and 1 base at J; junction bases unmatched: 9. This CDR3 is 16 amino acids long. Here the CDR3 DNA reads TGCAGTGCTAGAGTCAGAGGCGGGAGGTATTCCTACGAGCAGTACTTC. This gives the protein CSARVRGGRYSYEQYF.

The chain recombines TRBV14 with TRBJ2-3; possibly TRBD1 for D (6 bases). This CDR3 is 14 amino acids long. The V end lost 4 bases, the J end lost 10 bases, and 18 bases lay between the germline ends. Germline loops: CDR1 SGHDN, CDR2 FVKESK. The DNA of the CDR3 is TGTGCCAGCAGCCCCCAATACAGGGCCAATCCGCAGTATTTT. Translation gives CASSPQYRANPQYF. The entire variable domain, with the rest obtained from reference TRBV14 and TRBJ2-3, is as follows: EAGVTQFPSHSVIEKGQTVTLRCDPISGHDNLYWYRRVMGKEIKFLLHFVKESKQDESGMPNNRFLAERTGGTYSTLKVQPAELEDSGVYFCASSPQYRANPQYFGPGTRLTVL.

V and J are TRBV10-3 and TRBJ2-5, with D unclear. Trimming left V 4 bases short and J 5 bases short, with 11 bases between. The germline V gene has CDR1 ENHRY and CDR2 SYGVKD. The CDR3 totals 13 residues. CDR3 coding DNA: TGTGCCATCAGTGTAGCACGGACGGAGACCCAGTACTTC. Amino acid sequence: CAISVARTETQYF.

This chain uses TRBV9 with TRBJ2-7, with D uncertain. The CDR3 is 15 amino acids. Germline V gives CDR1 SGDLS, CDR2 YYNGEE. Trimming pared 0 bases from V and 1 base from J, leaving 11 bases between. The CDR3 region is CASSVDGVGSYEQYF. DNA of the CDR3: TGTGCCAGCAGCGTAGATGGTGTCGGGTCCTACGAGCAGTACTTC.

The V call is TRBV4-3, the J call TRBJ2-3, with D possibly being TRBD1 or TRBD2 (5 bases each). Trimming cost V 2 bases and J 0 bases, with 15 bases left between them. Germline values: CDR1 LGHNA, CDR2 YSLEER. The CDR3 runs 17 residues. DNA for the CDR3: TGCGCCAGCAGCCAACCCGAGGTGGGACCAAGCACAGATACGCAGTATTTT. Residues: CASSQPEVGPSTDTQYF.

This clonotype has just a few counts. This chain connects TRBV28 to TRBJ1-2; D unclear. The ends were cut back, 2 bases at V and 2 bases at J, with 9 bases in the middle. The CDR3 consists of 14 residues. The germline V gene encodes CDR1 MDHEN and CDR2 SYDVKM. The CDR3 is CASSLESRNYGYTF. Written as DNA, the CDR3 is TGTGCCAGCAGTTTAGAGTCGAGGAACTATGGCTACACCTTC.

The chain links TRBV4-2 to TRBJ2-2; maybe TRBD1 (6 bases). V was trimmed by 5 bases and J by 3 bases, leaving 13 bases between them. Germline assignment: CDR1 LGHNA and CDR2 YNFKEQ. The CDR3 is made up of 15 amino acids. The CDR3 DNA sequence: TGTGCCAGCAGCTACGGGACACTCGACACCGGGGAGCTGTTTTTT. It yields the protein CASSYGTLDTGELFF.

This clonotype was seen a handful of times. DNA of the CDR3: TGTGCCAGCAGTCCCAGCGGGAATTACAATGAGCAGTACTTC. Translating it yields CASSPSGNYNEQYF. The V and J genes are TRBV27 and TRBJ2-5, with TRBD2 identical over 7 bases. Germline CDR1 and CDR2: MNHEY and SMNVEV (reference sequence). This CDR3 is 14 amino acids long. V lost 5 bases and J lost 11; bases outside the gene matches: 14.

The sample holds a few counts of this clonotype. The chain employs TRBV7-9 and TRBJ2-3; TRBD2 aligns across 9 bases. Germline CDR1 and CDR2: SEHNR and FQNEAQ (reference sequence). The V and J ends lost 4 bases and 5 bases, in that order; junction bases with no gene match: 1. The CDR3 totals 13 residues. The CDR3 DNA is TGTGCCAGCAGCTCTAGCGGGGAAGATACGCAGTATTTT. The encoded protein is CASSSSGEDTQYF.

V usage is TRBV28 and J usage is TRBJ2-5; D is possibly TRBD1 or TRBD2 (5 bases each). Germline assignment: CDR1 MDHEN and CDR2 SYDVKM. V was trimmed by 6 bases and J by 5 bases, leaving 16 bases between them. The CDR3 sequence is 14 residues long. The CDR3 region is CASRAGADQETQYF. The CDR3, as DNA: TGTGCCAGCAGAGCCGGGGCCGATCAGGAGACCCAGTACTTC.

This clonotype was found a few times. The V and J genes are TRBV4-3 and TRBJ2-7; no clear D gene. The CDR3 is 15 amino acids. The V end was cut by 1 base, the J end by 3 bases, with 13 bases between. Looked up from germline, CDR1 is LGHNA and CDR2 is YSLEER. CDR3 loop: CASSQGNDPYYEQYF. For the CDR3, the DNA is TGCGCCAGCAGCCAAGGGAACGACCCCTACTACGAGCAGTACTTC.

The chain recombines TRBV7-6 with TRBJ1-1, with TRBD1 matching 10 bases. The CDR3 has 16 amino acids. V dropped 5 bases and J dropped 1; count of bases not matched to a gene: 7. The germline CDR1 and CDR2 sequences are SGHVS and FNYEAQ. The CDR3 region is CASSVRQGAGNTEAFF. CDR3 in DNA: TGTGCCAGCAGCGTGAGACAGGGGGCCGGGAACACTGAAGCTTTCTTT. The full variable domain, in which reference TRBV7-6 and TRBJ1-1 provide the parts outside the CDR3, is GAGVSQSPRYKVTKRGQDVALRCDPISGHVSLYWYRQALGQGPEFLTYFNYEAQQDKSGLPNDRFSAERPEGSISTLTIQRTEQRDSAMYRCASSVRQGAGNTEAFFGQGTRLTVV.

This clonotype showed up just a few times. The rearrangement joins TRBV20-1 to TRBJ1-6; D call uncertain. Trimming shortened V by 6 bases and J by 6 bases, and 9 bases separated the two germline ends. Germline V CDR1 and CDR2: DFQATT, SNEGSKA (reference sequence). This CDR3 comprises 12 residues. CDR3 nucleotides: TGCAGTGCCGTCACGGGTAATTCACCCCTCCACTTT. This encodes CSAVTGNSPLHF.

The chain uses TRBV18 and TRBJ2-1; D is tentatively TRBD1 or TRBD2 (6 bases each). Between the trimmed V and J ends, which lost 5 bases and 6 bases, there was a span of 20 bases. Germline values: CDR1 KGHSH, CDR2 LQKENI. This CDR3 contains 16 residues. This CDR3 reads CASSTAVGGGINEQFF. DNA for the CDR3: TGTGCCAGCTCAACCGCCGTCGGGGGCGGGATCAATGAGCAGTTCTTC. The full variable domain, with the rest looked up from reference TRBV18 and TRBJ2-1, is NAGVMQNPRHLVRRRGQEARLRCSPMKGHSHVYWYRQLPEEGLKFMVYLQKENIIDESGMPKERFSAEFPKEGPSILRIQQVVRGDSAAYFCASSTAVGGGINEQFFGPGTRLTVL.

This chain connects TRBV6-5 to TRBJ2-5, with D possibly matching TRBD2 (7 bases). Germline assignment: CDR1 MNHEY and CDR2 SVGAGI. The CDR3 has 15 amino acids. V was trimmed by 8 bases and J by 11 bases, leaving 27 bases between them. CDR3 sequence reads: CASGSTGGPYNEQYF. The CDR3 nucleotides read TGTGCCAGCGGCTCAACGGGGGGCCCCTACAATGAGCAGTACTTC.

V is TRBV9 and J is TRBJ1-4, with 8 bases that match TRBD1. The germline V gene encodes CDR1 SGDLS and CDR2 YYNGEE. With 4 bases clipped from V and 7 bases from J, the junction kept 12 bases outside the gene matches. The CDR3 sequence is 16 residues long. Here the CDR3 DNA reads TGTGCCAGCAGCTCTGCTGCAGGGGGCAGGGGTGAAAAACTGTTTTTT. This translates into CASSSAAGGRGEKLFF.

This clonotype has only a few counts. The chain uses TRBV4-3 and TRBJ2-3; the match to TRBD2 covers 11 bases. V gave up 1 base and J gave up 2 bases; unmatched junction bases: 8. Germline-derived CDR1 and CDR2 are LGHNA and YSLEER. The length of the CDR3 is 18 residues. The CDR3 loop reads CASSQAPQLAGATDTQYF. The DNA for the CDR3 is TGCGCCAGCAGCCAAGCCCCTCAACTAGCGGGGGCCACAGATACGCAGTATTTT.

This sequence joins TRBV21-1 and TRBJ1-5; the DNA was not compared with TRBD1, the D call given in the table. TRBV21-1 is shown as a pseudogene. CDR3 length: 16 residues. CDR3 nucleotide sequence: TGTGCCAGCAGCAACGCGTTATCGGGGGGCAATCAGCCCCAGCATTTT. This sequence encodes CASSNALSGGNQPQHF.

The rearrangement uses TRBV20-1 and TRBJ2-5; TRBD2 matches 8 bases. The J call may be faulty, since TRBJ2-7 better matches the DNA end. The CDR3 consists of 13 residues. Germline V gene sequence: CDR1 DFQATT, CDR2 SNEGSKA (reference sequence). CDR3: CSAKAGLAYEQYF. The CDR3 bases are TGCAGTGCTAAAGCGGGACTAGCCTACGAGCAGTACTTC.

This clonotype showed up just a few times. A single base separates this from a much larger clone, so it may be a read error. The chain is built from TRBV20-1 and TRBJ2-7; 12 bases are a match to TRBD2. V lost 6 bases, J lost 6 bases, and 12 bases stayed unmatched. This CDR3 region has 15 residues. Looked up from germline, CDR1 is DFQATT and CDR2 is SNEGSKA (reference sequence). DNA of the CDR3: TGCAGTGCCATTAAGCGGGAACTAGCGGGAGGCGAGCAGTACTTC. The encoded protein is CSAIKRELAGGEQYF.

This sequence joins TRBV7-2 and TRBJ2-7; TRBD1 aligns across 8 bases. The ends lost 6 bases at V and 0 bases at J; junction bases unmatched: 7. Germline V gene lookup returns CDR1 SGHTA and CDR2 FQGNSA. The CDR3 contains 15 residues. In DNA form, the CDR3 reads TGTGCCAGCAGGACAGGGGACAGGAGCTCCTACGAGCAGTACTTC. Amino acids: CASRTGDRSSYEQYF. The full variable domain, with the rest looked up from reference TRBV7-2 and TRBJ2-7, is GAGVSQSPSNKVTEKGKDVELRCDPISGHTALYWYRQSLGQGLEFLIYFQGNSAPDKSGLPSDRFSAERTGGSVSTLTIQRTQQEDSAVYLCASRTGDRSSYEQYFGPGTRLTVT.